What follows are 23 T cell receptor beta chains derived from one specimen sequenced in a study of T-cell reconstitution after alpha-beta-depleted transplantation in children. Study-level points and caveats: Fresh T-cell production supplied most of the T-cell counts and diversity seen one year after transplant.

These TCRs' antigens remain unknown. It was with unique molecular identifiers that the TCRbeta library was prepared. TCRdb ran MiXCR on the PCR reads and lists one entry per CDR3 protein. The table includes a few hundred thousand distinct CDR3 sequences, almost 8% detected once. Source: peripheral blood, taken 360 days after TCRalphabeta/CD19-depleted stem cell transplant. The source is a female patient aged 2-9 years who had a stem cell transplant for Fanconi anemia, so the T cells may come from the graft donor.

This clonotype has only a few counts. The gene calls are TRBV18 and TRBJ1-4; D unresolved. Germline V gene data show CDR1 as KGHSH and CDR2 as LQKENI. V gave up 2 bases and J gave up 4 bases, with 17 bases separating them. The CDR3 extends over 17 amino acids. CDR3 in DNA: TGTGCCAGCTCACCAAAGGTCTTCGAATCCAATAATGAAAAACTGTTTTTT. Protein: CASSPKVFESNNEKLFF. The full variable domain, with the rest looked up from reference TRBV18 and TRBJ1-4, is NAGVMQNPRHLVRRRGQEARLRCSPMKGHSHVYWYRQLPEEGLKFMVYLQKENIIDESGMPKERFSAEFPKEGPSILRIQQVVRGDSAAYFCASSPKVFESNNEKLFFGSGTQLSVL.

There are many counts of this clonotype. The rearrangement uses TRBV6-4 and TRBJ2-7, with 12 bases matching TRBD2. Looked up from germline, CDR1 is MRHNA and CDR2 is SNTAGT. The CDR3 runs to 16 residues. Losses at the gene ends were 5 bases for V and 3 bases for J; bases not matched to a gene: 8. In nucleotides, the CDR3 is TGTGCCAGCAGTTTCCGGACTAGCGGGGCCTGCTACGAGCAGTACTTC. Translation: CASSFRTSGACYEQYF.

This clonotype has ten or more counts. The rearrangement links TRBV4-3 to TRBJ2-3; D assignment may be TRBD1 or TRBD2 (6 bases each). The CDR3 spans 19 residues. Germline assignment: CDR1 LGHNA and CDR2 YSLEER. Trimming cost V 0 bases and J 5 bases, with 24 bases left between them. The CDR3 coding sequence is TGCGCCAGCAGCCAAGAAGTAGGGGGGACTCACCAACAAATAGATACGCAGTATTTT. Its protein product is CASSQEVGGTHQQIDTQYF.

This clonotype was counted ten times or more. The J gene is TRBJ2-5, the V gene TRBV28, with 12 bases lining up with TRBD2. Germline V gene sequence: CDR1 MDHEN, CDR2 SYDVKM. The CDR3 extends over 16 amino acids. V lost 7 bases, J lost 2 bases, and 8 bases stayed unmatched. Here the CDR3 reads CASKTPGTSGQETQYF. CDR3 nucleotides: TGTGCCAGCAAGACCCCCGGGACTAGCGGGCAAGAGACCCAGTACTTC.

This chain uses TRBV7-2 with TRBJ1-2; tentative D call: TRBD1 (6 bases). Trimming removed 5 bases at V and 7 bases at J, with 14 bases between. This CDR3 comprises 13 residues. CDR1 SGHTA and CDR2 FQGNSA come from the germline V gene. The DNA for the CDR3 is TGTGCCAGCAGCCCTCGGGGGGCCGGTGGCTACACCTTC. Translation gives CASSPRGAGGYTF. Using reference TRBV7-2 and TRBJ1-2 for the parts outside the CDR3, the full variable domain is GAGVSQSPSNKVTEKGKDVELRCDPISGHTALYWYRQSLGQGLEFLIYFQGNSAPDKSGLPSDRFSAERTGGSVSTLTIQRTQQEDSAVYLCASSPRGAGGYTFGSGTRLTVV.

This clonotype was counted many times. V and J are TRBV29-1 and TRBJ2-7; D is perhaps TRBD1 or TRBD2 (5 bases each). Germline V gene sequence: CDR1 SQVTM, CDR2 ANQGSEA. V lost 5 bases and J lost 5, with 16 bases in between. CDR3 length equals 13 residues. The CDR3 nucleotides are TGCAGCGTTTCTGCCAGGGAGTTCGACGAGCAGTACTTC. Protein product: CSVSAREFDEQYF.

This chain connects TRBV2 to TRBJ2-3; possibly TRBD1 for D (6 bases). The V end lost 6 bases, the J end lost 1 base, and 20 bases lay between the germline ends. Germline loops: CDR1 SNHLY, CDR2 FYNNEI. This CDR3 has 17 amino acids. In DNA form, the CDR3 reads TGTGCCAGCAGACTCAGGGGAACGGTGATGGGCACAGATACGCAGTATTTT. Encoded protein: CASRLRGTVMGTDTQYF.

This clonotype appeared a few times. V is TRBV7-2 and J is TRBJ1-2; D is ambiguous. CDR3 length equals 15 residues. In germline, CDR1 is SGHTA, CDR2 FQGNSA. V was cut by 1 base and J by 4 bases, with 13 bases left in between. The CDR3 DNA sequence: TGTGCCAGCAGCTTAGGACCGGGGAGTGCCTATGGCTACACCTTC. Its protein is CASSLGPGSAYGYTF.

V gene TRBV3-1 combines with J gene TRBJ1-6, with D maybe TRBD1 (5 bases). V was clipped by 8 bases and J by 1 base, with 18 bases between them. Germline V gives CDR1 LGHDT, CDR2 YNNKEL (reference sequence). This CDR3 is 17 amino acids long. This CDR3 reads CASSPTYRRSYNSPLHF. CDR3 DNA sequence: TGTGCCAGCTCCCCGACTTACAGGCGGTCCTATAATTCACCCCTCCACTTT.

This clonotype was detected ten times or more. The chain couples TRBV18 to TRBJ1-5; TRBD1 agrees at 9 bases. Trimming took 4 bases from V and 4 from J; bases not matched to a gene: 2. The CDR3 has 14 amino acids. CDR1 and CDR2 (germline): KGHSH, LQKENI. The CDR3 region is CASSRQGGNQPQHF. CDR3 nucleotide sequence: TGTGCCAGCTCACGACAGGGGGGGAATCAGCCCCAGCATTTT.

In this sample, this clonotype turned up many times. The CDR3 sequence is CASSLDREETQYF. As DNA, the CDR3 is TGCGCCAGCAGCCTGGACAGGGAGGAGACCCAGTACTTC. The chain recombines TRBV5-1 with TRBJ2-5, with 8 nucleotides matching TRBD1. Trimming cost V 4 bases and J 5 bases; bases outside gene matches: 4. The CDR3 consists of 13 residues. Germline V gene sequence: CDR1 SGHRS, CDR2 YFSETQ.

This clonotype was seen at least ten times. The chain links TRBV6-1 to TRBJ1-5; unclear D gene. CDR1 and CDR2 from the germline V gene are MNHNS and SASEGT. V was cut by 4 bases and J by 0 bases, with 10 bases left in between. CDR3 size: 15 residues. The chain's CDR3 is CASSGGIYSNQPQHF. In DNA, the CDR3 is TGTGCCAGCAGTGGTGGGATTTATAGCAATCAGCCCCAGCATTTT.

This chain links TRBV2 with TRBJ2-2, with 10 bases identical to TRBD1. The trim removed 5 bases at V and 7 bases at J, leaving 7 bases unmatched. This CDR3 has 15 residues. Germline V gene sequence: CDR1 SNHLY, CDR2 FYNNEI. The CDR3 loop is CASSRQTGGFGELFF. The CDR3 coding sequence is TGTGCCAGCAGTCGGCAGACAGGGGGCTTCGGGGAGCTGTTTTTT.

This clonotype was seen repeatedly, ten times or more. The chain carries TRBV7-9 and TRBJ1-2; 7 nucleotides align to TRBD1. The germline gives CDR1 SEHNR, CDR2 FQNEAQ (reference sequence). The CDR3 is made up of 15 amino acids. V was clipped by 3 bases and J by 4 bases; unmatched bases: 8. CDR3 coding DNA: TGTGCCAGCAGCTTCGGACAGGACAAGATCTATGGCTACACCTTC. This translates into CASSFGQDKIYGYTF.

This clonotype was seen repeatedly, ten times or more. The CDR3 loop reads CASRHTGGYEQYF. CDR3 in DNA: TGTGCCAGCAGACACACAGGGGGCTACGAGCAGTACTTC. This rearrangement joins TRBV12-3 or TRBV12-4 to TRBJ2-7; 8 nucleotides match TRBD1. V lost 6 bases, J lost 3 bases, and 4 bases stayed unmatched. CDR3 size: 13 residues.

This clonotype occurred a few times. The chain employs TRBV7-9 and TRBJ2-7; a possible D gene is TRBD1 (6 bases). CDR1 and CDR2 from the germline V gene are SEHNR and FQNEAQ (reference sequence). This CDR3 is 13 amino acids long. Between the trimmed V and J ends, which lost 5 bases and 3 bases, there was a span of 11 bases. CDR3 residues: CASSIDRYYEQYF. The DNA for the CDR3 is TGTGCCAGCAGCATCGACAGGTACTACGAGCAGTACTTC.

The chain joins TRBV20-1 to TRBJ2-7; no definite D call. The CDR3 runs to 14 residues. V lost 5 bases and J 3 bases, leaving 17 bases between the germline ends. Looked up from germline, CDR1 is DFQATT and CDR2 is SNEGSKA (reference sequence). CDR3 region: CSAPNGQRSYEQYF. CDR3 nucleotide sequence: TGCAGTGCTCCTAACGGTCAACGGAGCTACGAGCAGTACTTC.

This clonotype was seen ten or more times. The genes are TRBV7-2 and TRBJ2-3; D call uncertain. Looked up from germline, CDR1 is SGHTA and CDR2 is FQGNSA. The CDR3 is 12 amino acids. Trimming pared 3 bases from V and 1 base from J, leaving 2 bases between. The CDR3 DNA is TGTGCCAGCAGCTTCCGCACAGATACGCAGTATTTT. This translates into CASSFRTDTQYF.

This clonotype was found many times. The J gene is TRBJ2-7, the V gene TRBV20-1; D might be TRBD1 (7 bases). The CDR3 extends over 14 amino acids. Germline V CDR1 and CDR2: DFQATT, SNEGSKA (reference sequence). V gave up 5 bases and J gave up 3 bases, with 17 bases separating them. CDR3 bases: TGCAGTGCTTTGCGGGACAGCCTTCTCTACGAGCAGTACTTC. It translates to CSALRDSLLYEQYF.

This clonotype was counted at least ten times. The rearrangement links TRBV25-1 to TRBJ2-3; the D gene is possibly TRBD2 (5 bases). V lost 6 bases, J lost 5 bases, and 12 bases lay in between. The CDR3 loop spans 13 amino acids. Germline loops: CDR1 MGHDK, CDR2 SYGVNS. This CDR3 reads CASRPTEVDTQYF. The CDR3 DNA reads TGTGCCAGCAGACCCACGGAGGTAGATACGCAGTATTTT.

This clonotype appeared many times. The chain uses TRBV4-3 and TRBJ2-1, with no clear D. Germline V gene sequence: CDR1 LGHNA, CDR2 YSLEER. Trimming took off 0 bases at V and 4 bases at J, with 7 bases between the two ends. The CDR3 contains 14 residues. The CDR3 DNA reads as TGCGCCAGCAGCCAAGAATTAACTTACAATGAGCAGTTCTTC. It translates to CASSQELTYNEQFF.

This clonotype was counted at least ten times. The chain combines TRBV29-1 with TRBJ2-7; 7 positions agree with TRBD1. The CDR3 spans 14 residues. CDR1 SQVTM and CDR2 ANQGSEA come from the germline V gene. V trimming: 5 bases; J trimming: 0 bases; junction bases outside the gene matches: 7. The CDR3 DNA reads TGCAGCGTTACCCAGACAGGGCGCTCCTACGAGCAGTACTTC. It translates to CSVTQTGRSYEQYF.

This clonotype came up many times. The chain employs TRBV7-9 and TRBJ1-4; 8 bases map to TRBD1. The CDR3 totals 15 residues. Germline V CDR1 and CDR2: SEHNR, FQNEAQ (reference sequence). Germline trimming cut 4 bases from V and 6 bases from J; bases unmatched to any gene: 7. The CDR3 nucleotides read TGTGCCAGCAGCTATCGGACAGGGACGGATGAAAAACTGTTTTTT. Amino acid sequence: CASSYRTGTDEKLFF.